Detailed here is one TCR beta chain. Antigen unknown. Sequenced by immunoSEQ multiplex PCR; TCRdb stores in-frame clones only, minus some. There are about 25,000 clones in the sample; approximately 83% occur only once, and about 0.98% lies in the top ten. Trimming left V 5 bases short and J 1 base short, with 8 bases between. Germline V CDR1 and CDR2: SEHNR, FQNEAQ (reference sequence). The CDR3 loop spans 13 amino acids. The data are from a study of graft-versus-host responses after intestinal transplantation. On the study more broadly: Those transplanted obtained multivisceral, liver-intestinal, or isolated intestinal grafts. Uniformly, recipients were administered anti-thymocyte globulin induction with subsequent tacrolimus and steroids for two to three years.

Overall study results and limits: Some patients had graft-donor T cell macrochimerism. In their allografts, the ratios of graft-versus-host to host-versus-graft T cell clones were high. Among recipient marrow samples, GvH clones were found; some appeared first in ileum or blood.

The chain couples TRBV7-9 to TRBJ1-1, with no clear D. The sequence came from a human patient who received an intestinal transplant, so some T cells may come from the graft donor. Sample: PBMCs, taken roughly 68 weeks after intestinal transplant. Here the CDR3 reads CASSRGRNTEAFF. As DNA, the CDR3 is TGTGCCAGCAGCCGAGGAAGGAACACTGAAGCTTTCTTT.